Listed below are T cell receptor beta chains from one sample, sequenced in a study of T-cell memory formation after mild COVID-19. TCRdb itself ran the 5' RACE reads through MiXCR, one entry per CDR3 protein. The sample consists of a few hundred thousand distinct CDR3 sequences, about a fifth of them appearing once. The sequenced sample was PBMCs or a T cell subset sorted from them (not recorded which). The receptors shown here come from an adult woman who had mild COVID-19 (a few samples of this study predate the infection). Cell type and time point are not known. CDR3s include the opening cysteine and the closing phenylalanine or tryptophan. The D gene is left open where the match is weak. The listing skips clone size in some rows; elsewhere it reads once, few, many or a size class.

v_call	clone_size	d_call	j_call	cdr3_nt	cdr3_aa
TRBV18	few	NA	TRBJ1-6	TGTGCCAGCTCACGAGAGGGAGGATCCTATAATTCACCCCTCCACTTT	CASSREGGSYNSPLHF
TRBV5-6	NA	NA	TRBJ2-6	TGTGCCAGCAGCTTGGTTGCGGGCCACTATTCCTCTGGGGCCAACGTCCTGACTTTC	CASSLVAGHYSSGANVLTF
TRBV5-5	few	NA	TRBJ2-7	TGTGCCAGCAGCTTACGACAGGAACCGAGTGAGCAGTACTTC	CASSLRQEPSEQYF
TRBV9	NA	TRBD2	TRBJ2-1	TGTGCCAGCAGCGTAGCTGGTAGCGGGATTAAAACCTACAATGAGCAGTTCTTC	CASSVAGSGIKTYNEQFF
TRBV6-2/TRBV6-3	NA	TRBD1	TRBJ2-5	TGTGCCAGCAGTTACCCCCAGACAGGGGAAGAGACCCAGTACTTC	CASSYPQTGEETQYF
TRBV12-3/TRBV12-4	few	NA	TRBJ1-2	TGTGCCAGCAGTTTGGGACGTCACTATGGCTACACCTTC	CASSLGRHYGYTF
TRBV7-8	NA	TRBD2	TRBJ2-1	TGTGCCAGCAGCTTTCCCGGGACTAGCGGGGGGGCCTCCCGCAAGGAGCAGTTCTTC	CASSFPGTSGGASRKEQFF
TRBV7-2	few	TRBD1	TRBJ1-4	TGTGCCAGCAGCTTGGCACAGGGGGGGAATGAAAAACTGTTTTTT	CASSLAQGGNEKLFF
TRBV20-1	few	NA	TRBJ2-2	TGCAGTGCTAGAGATCTGGGGTCCACAAAGAACACCGGGGAGCTGTTTTTT	CSARDLGSTKNTGELFF
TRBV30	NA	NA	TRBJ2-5	TGTGCCTGGAGTAGGGGGGGTCAGACCCAGTACTTC	CAWSRGGQTQYF
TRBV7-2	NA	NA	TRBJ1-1	TGTGCCAGCACCCAGTTGAACACTGAAGCTTTCTTT	CASTQLNTEAFF
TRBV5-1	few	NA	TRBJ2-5	TGCGCCAGCAGCTTGGACCCAGGTTTGGAGACCCAGTACTTC	CASSLDPGLETQYF
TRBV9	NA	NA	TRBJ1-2	TGTGCCAGCAGCGTTAGCTCGGTCCAGAGCTATGGCTACACCTTC	CASSVSSVQSYGYTF
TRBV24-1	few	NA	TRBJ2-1	TGTGCCACCAGTGAGACGGGTGACAATGAGCAGTTCTTC	CATSETGDNEQFF
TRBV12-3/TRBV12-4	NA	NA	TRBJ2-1	TGTGCCAGCAGTCCGGGGGGCCCGAGGTTCTTC	CASSPGGPRFF
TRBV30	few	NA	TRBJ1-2	TGTGCCTGGAGTGGTGCGGGGAACCCGACTACTAACTATGGCTACACCTTC	CAWSGAGNPTTNYGYTF
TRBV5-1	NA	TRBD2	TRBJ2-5	TGCGCCAGCAGCTCATCCGCGGCGGGGGGTTATGAGACCCAGTACTTC	CASSSSAAGGYETQYF
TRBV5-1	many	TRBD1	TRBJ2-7	TGCGCCAGCAGCACAGGGGCCACCTACGAGCAGTACTTC	CASSTGATYEQYF
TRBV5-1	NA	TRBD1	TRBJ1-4	TGCGCCAGCAGCGAACTGGGACAGGGGCTGTTTTTT	CASSELGQGLFF
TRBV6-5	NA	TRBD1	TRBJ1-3	TGTGCCAGCAGTTACTCGGTCAGGGGGCTCGGAAACACCATATATTTT	CASSYSVRGLGNTIYF
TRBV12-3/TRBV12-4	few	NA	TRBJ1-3	TGTGCCAGCGGGCCTTCTGGAAACACCATATATTTT	CASGPSGNTIYF
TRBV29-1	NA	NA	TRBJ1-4	TGCAGCGTTGAGGACGGCGAAAAACTGTTTTTT	CSVEDGEKLFF
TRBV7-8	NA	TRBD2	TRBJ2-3	TGTGCCAGCAGAGCGGGAAAAACAGATACGCAGTATTTT	CASRAGKTDTQYF
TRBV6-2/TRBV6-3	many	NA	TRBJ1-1	TGTGCCAGCAGTTACGGTACTGAAGCTTTCTTT	CASSYGTEAFF
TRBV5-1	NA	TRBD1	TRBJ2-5	TGCGCCAGCAGCTTAACAGGGGGATCAGAGACCCAGTACTTC	CASSLTGGSETQYF
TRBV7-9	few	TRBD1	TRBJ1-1	TGTGCCAGCAGCTCGACAGGGAAGACTGAAGCTTTCTTT	CASSSTGKTEAFF
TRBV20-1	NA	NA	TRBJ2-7	TGCAGTGCTAGGCTTTCCTACGAGCAGTACTTC	CSARLSYEQYF
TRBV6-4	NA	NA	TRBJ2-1	TGTGCCAGCAGTGAATCTGGGAACAATGAGCAGTTCTTC	CASSESGNNEQFF
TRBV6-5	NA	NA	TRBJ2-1	TGTGCCAGCAGTCGGCCCCCCGGGAATGAGCAGTTCTTC	CASSRPPGNEQFF
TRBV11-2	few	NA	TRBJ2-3	TGTGCCAGCAGCTTAGCTCCCTCGGGCACAGATACGCAGTATTTT	CASSLAPSGTDTQYF
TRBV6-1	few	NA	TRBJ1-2	TGTGCCAGCAGTCAATGGGGGGGGCCCCTTGGCTACACCTTC	CASSQWGGPLGYTF
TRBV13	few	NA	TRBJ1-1	TGTGCCAGCAGCACCTCACAGCCCTCGAACACTGAAGCTTTCTTT	CASSTSQPSNTEAFF
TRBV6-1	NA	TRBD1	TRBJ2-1	TGTGCCGGGGGACAGGACACCTCCTACAATGAGCAGTTCTTC	CAGGQDTSYNEQFF
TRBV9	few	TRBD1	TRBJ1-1	TGTGCCAGCAACACCGGGACAGGGAGCGAAGCTTTCTTT	CASNTGTGSEAFF
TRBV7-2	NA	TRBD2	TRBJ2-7	TGTGCCAGCAGCTTAGCCTGGACTAGCGGGAGCCCCTCCTACGAGCAGTACTTC	CASSLAWTSGSPSYEQYF
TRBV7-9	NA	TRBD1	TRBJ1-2	TGTGCCAGCAGCTCGGGACAGGGTGATAACTATGGCTACACCTTC	CASSSGQGDNYGYTF
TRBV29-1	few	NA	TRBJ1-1	TGCAGCGCCTCTCCAGGGAAGAGCACTGAAGCTTTCTTT	CSASPGKSTEAFF
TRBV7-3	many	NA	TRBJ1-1	TGTGCCAGCAGCTTGACAGATCTTGGGAACACTGAAGCTTTCTTT	CASSLTDLGNTEAFF
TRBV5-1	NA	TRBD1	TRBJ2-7	TGCGCCAGCAGCTTAGCTACAGGGGTGTCCTACGAGCAGTACTTC	CASSLATGVSYEQYF
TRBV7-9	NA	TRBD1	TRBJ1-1	TGTGCCAGCAACTCGGACAGGGCGGGTGCTTTCTTT	CASNSDRAGAFF
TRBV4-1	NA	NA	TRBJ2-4	TGCGCCAGCAGCCAAGGGGGCAGAAATTTGAACATTCAGTACTTC	CASSQGGRNLNIQYF
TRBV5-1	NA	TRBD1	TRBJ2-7	TGCGCCAGCAGCACGACAGGGGGCCGGGAGGACGAGCAGTACTTC	CASSTTGGREDEQYF
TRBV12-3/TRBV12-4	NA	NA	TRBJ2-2	TGTGCCAGCAGTTTGATTAAGTATGGAGGGACACTTTTCACCGGGGAGCTGTTTTTT	CASSLIKYGGTLFTGELFF
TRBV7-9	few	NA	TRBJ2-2	TGTGCCAGCAGCTTAGGAGGGGAATACGCGAACACCGGGGAGCTGTTTTTT	CASSLGGEYANTGELFF
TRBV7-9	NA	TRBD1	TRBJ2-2	TGTGCCAGACCGGGACAGGGGGCGAGAACCGGGGAGCTGTTTTTT	CARPGQGARTGELFF
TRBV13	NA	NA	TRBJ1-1	TGTGCCAGCAGTTCGACGGGAGCGGCTGAAGCTTTCTTT	CASSSTGAAEAFF
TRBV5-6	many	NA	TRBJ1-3	TGTGCCAGCAGCTTGAAGGGAGTTTTTTCGGGAAACACCATATATTTT	CASSLKGVFSGNTIYF
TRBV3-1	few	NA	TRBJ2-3	TGTGCCAGCAGCCGGGATTCCTCTAGCACAGATACGCAGTATTTT	CASSRDSSSTDTQYF
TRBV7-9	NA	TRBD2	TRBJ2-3	TGTGCCAGCAGCTTTTCTAGCGGGGGGGCAGATACGCAGTATTTT	CASSFSSGGADTQYF
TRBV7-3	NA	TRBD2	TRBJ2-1	TGTGCCAGCAGCTCCAGCGTCGGGGGGAGTCCGCGCAATGAGCAGTTCTTC	CASSSSVGGSPRNEQFF
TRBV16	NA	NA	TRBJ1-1	TGTGCCAGCCGAGAAGGGGGGGGAATGAACACTGAAGCTTTCTTT	CASREGGGMNTEAFF
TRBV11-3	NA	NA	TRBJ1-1	TGTGCCAGCAGCAAAAGTAGGAATGAAGCTTTCTTT	CASSKSRNEAFF
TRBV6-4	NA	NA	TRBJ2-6	TGTGCCAGCAGTGACGGGGGCGGCTCTGGGGCCAACGTCCTGACTTTC	CASSDGGGSGANVLTF